The 21 T cell receptor beta chains presented below share a single source sample, sequenced in a study of identifying expanded T cells in peripheral blood. Produced via immunoSEQ multiplex PCR; TCRdb's table is partial and in-frame only. The sample contains 84,000 or so clones, over 85% of which appear only once. The sequenced material came from blood. The receptor source for this set is a person aged 18-69 years in good health.

The rearrangement links TRBV29-1 to TRBJ1-3, with 7 bases matching TRBD1. Germline values: CDR1 SQVTM, CDR2 ANQGSEA. J gave up 4 bases and V 6 bases, and 9 bases lay outside the gene matches. The CDR3 consists of 14 residues. CDR3 sequence: CSVLTGVWGNTIYF. The DNA for the CDR3 is TGCAGCGTCCTTACAGGGGTCTGGGGAAACACCATATATTTT.

About this clone itself: Other DNA sequences in the same sample also yield this CDR3. The J gene is TRBJ1-1, the V gene TRBV5-1; D is unresolved. Per germline, CDR1 SGHRS and CDR2 YFSETQ. This CDR3 has 11 amino acids. V shed 1 base and J shed 2 bases, with 0 bases lying between them. The CDR3 sequence is CASSLNTEAFF. For the CDR3, the DNA is TGCGCCAGCAGCTTGAACACTGAAGCTTTCTTT.

The chain has TRBV5-1 and TRBJ2-6, with 8 bases matching TRBD1. V was pared by 2 bases and J by 4 bases, with 11 bases of the junction left unmatched. The germline CDR1 and CDR2 sequences are SGHRS and YFSETQ. CDR3 size: 18 residues. The chain's CDR3 is CASSLRQGLNPGANVLTF. CDR3 in DNA: TGCGCCAGCAGCTTACGACAGGGGTTAAACCCCGGGGCCAACGTCCTGACTTTC.

CDR3 nucleotides: TGTGCCAGCAGCCCGGCGTCTAACTATGGCTACACCTTC. It translates to CASSPASNYGYTF. V usage is TRBV11-2 and J usage is TRBJ1-2; D gene unclear. Trimming stripped 5 bases from V and 0 bases from J, with 7 bases between. The CDR3 totals 13 residues. Germline CDR1 reads SGHAT; CDR2 reads FQNNGV.

The J gene is TRBJ1-5, the V gene TRBV5-1; no firm D call. The V end was cut by 0 bases, the J end by 0 bases, with 7 bases between. This CDR3 contains 15 residues. Germline-derived CDR1 and CDR2 are SGHRS and YFSETQ. CDR3 sequence (DNA): TGCGCCAGCAGCTTGGACCTTTATAGCAATCAGCCCCAGCATTTT. Translating it yields CASSLDLYSNQPQHF.

This clone came up once. The chain has TRBV19 and TRBJ1-2; tentatively, D is TRBD1 (6 bases). V shed 8 bases and J shed 1 base, with 14 bases lying between them. Germline assignment: CDR1 LNHDA and CDR2 SQIVND (reference sequence). The CDR3 length is 14 residues. CDR3 bases: TGTGCCAGTTTTAACAGGGAAGTTAACTATGGCTACACCTTC. It translates to CASFNREVNYGYTF.

This chain links TRBV10-3 with TRBJ2-7; D ambiguous. The CDR3 has 15 amino acids. The germline CDR1 and CDR2 sequences are ENHRY and SYGVKD. Deletions cut 2 bases from V and 5 bases from J, with 16 bases between. CDR3 protein: CAISELPDVGNEQYF. The CDR3 region has the DNA TGTGCCATCAGTGAGCTCCCGGACGTAGGGAACGAGCAGTACTTC.

This chain connects TRBV2 to TRBJ1-3; D gene uncertain. The germline CDR1 and CDR2 sequences are SNHLY and FYNNEI. V was trimmed by 4 bases and J by 0 bases, leaving 4 bases between them. This CDR3 comprises 13 residues. CDR3 bases: TGTGCCAGCAGTGGTAACTCTGGAAACACCATATATTTT. Protein: CASSGNSGNTIYF.

The chain joins TRBV6-6 to TRBJ2-1; TRBD1 matches at 9 bases. This CDR3 is 16 amino acids long. The germline gives CDR1 MNHNY, CDR2 SVGAGI (reference sequence). Trimming cost V 4 bases and J 9 bases; bases outside gene matches: 13. The CDR3 sequence is CASSSPGTGKVGEQFF. DNA of the CDR3: TGTGCCAGCAGTTCCCCCGGGACAGGGAAAGTTGGTGAGCAGTTCTTC.

The chain couples TRBV2 to TRBJ1-2; D is ambiguous. CDR3 length equals 12 residues. V shed 5 bases and J shed 4 bases, with 8 bases lying between them. The germline V gene encodes CDR1 SNHLY and CDR2 FYNNEI. The CDR3 DNA sequence: TGTGCCAGCAGTAGCTCGGGCTATGGCTACACCTTC. Translated, it gives CASSSSGYGYTF.

The genes are TRBV7-2 and TRBJ2-2, with a weak D call TRBD1 (5 bases). CDR3 length: 11 amino acids. V lost 8 bases and J 7 bases, leaving 8 bases between the germline ends. Germline-derived CDR1 and CDR2 are SGHTA and FQGNSA. CDR3 amino acids: CASPRGGELFF. DNA of the CDR3: TGTGCCAGCCCAAGGGGCGGGGAGCTGTTTTTT. Together with reference TRBV7-2 and TRBJ2-2, the CDR3 gives the full variable domain: GAGVSQSPSNKVTEKGKDVELRCDPISGHTALYWYRQSLGQGLEFLIYFQGNSAPDKSGLPSDRFSAERTGGSVSTLTIQRTQQEDSAVYLCASPRGGELFFGEGSRLTVL.

Here the CDR3 reads CASSFEGATEAFF. The CDR3 nucleotides read TGTGCCAGCAGTTTCGAGGGGGCCACTGAAGCTTTCTTT. The V gene is TRBV6-5, the J gene TRBJ1-1, with 7 bases lining up with TRBD1. The CDR3 length is 13 residues. Per the germline V gene, CDR1 is MNHEY and CDR2 is SVGAGI. V shed 4 bases and J 4 bases; nucleotides not matched to a gene: 3.

This clone came up once. V and J are TRBV7-8 and TRBJ2-3; 9 bases map to TRBD2. CDR1 is SGHVS and CDR2 is FQNEAQ in the germline V gene. The length of the CDR3 is 16 residues. J lost 1 base, V lost 3 bases, and 5 bases had no gene match. The CDR3 DNA follows: TGTGCCAGCAGCTTTTATAGCGGGAGCGGCACAGATACGCAGTATTTT. Its translation is CASSFYSGSGTDTQYF.

The CDR3 region is CSVNRPGAIGGYTF. Here the CDR3 DNA reads TGCAGCGTTAATCGTCCGGGGGCGATCGGGGGCTACACCTTC. The gene calls are TRBV29-1 and TRBJ1-2; D possibly corresponds to TRBD1 (6 bases). V lost 5 bases and J lost 8, with 21 bases in between. This CDR3 contains 14 residues. Germline V gives CDR1 SQVTM, CDR2 ANQGSEA.

The rearrangement joins TRBV19 to TRBJ1-1; maybe TRBD1 (6 bases). The length of the CDR3 is 13 residues. The V gene lost 5 bases and the J gene lost 1 base, with 8 bases spanning the gap. Per germline, CDR1 LNHDA and CDR2 SQIVND (reference sequence). This chain's CDR3 is CASSGTSNTEAFF. The CDR3 nucleotides read TGTGCCAGTAGTGGGACATCGAACACTGAAGCTTTCTTT.

The chain is built from TRBV10-3 and TRBJ2-3; 9 nucleotides align to TRBD2. V gave up 3 bases and J gave up 6 bases; unmatched junction bases: 7. CDR1 ENHRY and CDR2 SYGVKD come from the germline V gene. CDR3 length: 15 residues. The CDR3, as DNA: TGTGCCATCAGTGACTTTAGCGGGAGTGTGGATACGCAGTATTTT. This gives the protein CAISDFSGSVDTQYF.

The chain employs TRBV19 and TRBJ1-1, with a tentative D call TRBD1 (5 bases). Trimming removed 7 bases at V and 6 bases at J, with 12 bases between. The CDR3 covers 12 residues. Per germline, CDR1 LNHDA and CDR2 SQIVND (reference sequence). The CDR3 reads CASIRGNAEAFF. The CDR3 DNA reads TGTGCCAGTATTAGGGGCAACGCTGAAGCTTTCTTT.

This chain links TRBV6-1 with TRBJ2-2; D is unclear. The germline V gene has CDR1 MNHNS and CDR2 SASEGT. With 7 bases removed from V and 8 bases from J, the gap between germline ends came to 11 bases. This CDR3 comprises 12 residues. CDR3 protein: CASKKPLGELFF. CDR3 DNA sequence: TGTGCCAGCAAAAAACCCCTGGGGGAGCTGTTTTTT.

This clone was seen a handful of times. The chain couples TRBV6-6 to TRBJ1-2; 10 positions match TRBD1. The CDR3 contains 16 residues. V lost 2 bases and J lost 4; bases outside the gene matches: 7. Germline assignment: CDR1 MNHNY and CDR2 SVGAGI (reference sequence). The chain's CDR3 is CASSYPGQGGVYGYTF. The CDR3 DNA reads TGTGCCAGCAGTTACCCAGGACAGGGGGGAGTCTATGGCTACACCTTC.

The genes are TRBV7-2 and TRBJ1-5, with 7 bases aligning to TRBD1. From germline, CDR1 is SGHTA and CDR2 FQGNSA. The CDR3 is made up of 15 amino acids. The trim removed 4 bases at V and 6 bases at J, leaving 9 bases unmatched. The CDR3: CASSSTQGWAQPQHF. The CDR3 DNA is TGTGCCAGCAGCTCGACACAGGGGTGGGCTCAGCCCCAGCATTTT.

This sequence joins TRBV5-6 and TRBJ2-1, with 8 bases matching TRBD1. With V trimmed by 2 bases and J by 7 bases, 11 bases remained unmatched. The CDR3 is 16 residues long. The germline V gene has CDR1 SGHDT and CDR2 YYEEEE. In nucleotides, the CDR3 is TGTGCCAGCAGCTTTGGTCTCCAGGGGGCACGGAATGAGCAGTTCTTC. It yields the protein CASSFGLQGARNEQFF.